These T cell receptor beta chains were read from a single sample in a study of blood T cells in healthy people across ages. MiXCR was run by TCRdb on the 5' RACE reads, yielding one entry per CDR3 protein. The sample includes about 1.4 million distinct CDR3 sequences, roughly 64% of them seen just once. Sequencing was done on a sample of blood. These receptors were obtained from a man between 18 and 35 years old in good health. The CDR3 runs from the conserved cysteine through the conserved F or W. The order of the fields is clone size, J gene, CDR3 length, D gene, V gene, CDR3 protein, CDR3 DNA. The D gene is left open where the match is weak. For some rows the clone size is stated as once, few or many, or as a class when expanded; others skip it.

clone_size: NA; j_call: TRBJ2-7; cdr3_length: 16; d_call: TRBD2; v_call: TRBV6-1; cdr3_aa: CASSEEGGRRVNEQYF; cdr3_nt: TGTGCCAGCAGTGAAGAGGGAGGGCGCCGCGTCAACGAGCAGTACTTC
clone_size: NA; j_call: TRBJ1-2; cdr3_length: 15; d_call: NA; v_call: TRBV6-5; cdr3_aa: CASSFSGPRGYGYTF; cdr3_nt: TGTGCCAGCAGTTTCTCCGGGCCCAGGGGCTATGGCTACACCTTC
clone_size: few; j_call: TRBJ1-2; cdr3_length: 13; d_call: NA; v_call: TRBV27; cdr3_aa: CASSFASSYGYTF; cdr3_nt: TGTGCCAGCAGTTTTGCGTCCTCCTATGGCTACACCTTC
clone_size: NA; j_call: TRBJ1-2; cdr3_length: 17; d_call: NA; v_call: TRBV7-9; cdr3_aa: CASSPDAALRTAYGYTF; cdr3_nt: TGTGCCAGCAGCCCGGACGCCGCCCTTCGGACTGCCTATGGCTACACCTTC
clone_size: NA; j_call: TRBJ2-7; cdr3_length: 17; d_call: NA; v_call: TRBV3-1; cdr3_aa: CASSQGSPVGTTYEQYF; cdr3_nt: TGTGCCAGCAGCCAAGGCTCGCCGGTAGGGACAACCTACGAGCAGTACTTC
clone_size: NA; j_call: TRBJ2-2; cdr3_length: 17; d_call: TRBD2; v_call: TRBV4-3; cdr3_aa: CASSQDSPSGVNGELFF; cdr3_nt: TGCGCCAGCAGCCAAGACTCCCCTAGCGGGGTGAACGGGGAGCTGTTTTTT
clone_size: few; j_call: TRBJ2-6; cdr3_length: 12; d_call: NA; v_call: TRBV29-1; cdr3_aa: CSAHKEANVLTF; cdr3_nt: TGCAGCGCTCACAAGGAGGCCAACGTCCTGACTTTC
clone_size: NA; j_call: TRBJ2-1; cdr3_length: 15; d_call: NA; v_call: TRBV4-2; cdr3_aa: CASSRSTVAHNEQFF; cdr3_nt: TGTGCCAGCAGCCGATCGACGGTAGCACACAATGAGCAGTTCTTC
clone_size: NA; j_call: TRBJ2-1; cdr3_length: 13; d_call: NA; v_call: TRBV4-2; cdr3_aa: CVSSQVSINEQFF; cdr3_nt: TGTGTCAGCAGCCAAGTTTCGATTAATGAGCAGTTCTTC
clone_size: NA; j_call: TRBJ2-5; cdr3_length: 14; d_call: NA; v_call: TRBV7-9; cdr3_aa: CASSLIQGSGTQYF; cdr3_nt: TGTGCCAGCAGCTTAATTCAGGGGTCGGGGACCCAGTACTTC
clone_size: NA; j_call: TRBJ2-5; cdr3_length: 11; d_call: NA; v_call: TRBV28; cdr3_aa: CASSSEGTQYF; cdr3_nt: TGTGCCAGCTCATCAGAGGGGACCCAGTACTTC
clone_size: many; j_call: TRBJ2-7; cdr3_length: 11; d_call: NA; v_call: TRBV12-3/TRBV12-4; cdr3_aa: CASSSLYEQYF; cdr3_nt: TGTGCCAGCAGTTCCCTCTACGAGCAGTACTTC
clone_size: NA; j_call: TRBJ2-3; cdr3_length: 12; d_call: TRBD1; v_call: TRBV12-3/TRBV12-4; cdr3_aa: CASSRQGPTQYF; cdr3_nt: TGTGCCAGCAGTCGACAGGGCCCTACGCAGTATTTT
clone_size: NA; j_call: TRBJ2-2; cdr3_length: 16; d_call: NA; v_call: TRBV20-1; cdr3_aa: CSARDGRGSNTGELFF; cdr3_nt: TGCAGTGCTAGAGATGGGAGGGGGTCGAACACCGGGGAGCTGTTTTTT
clone_size: NA; j_call: TRBJ2-1; cdr3_length: 13; d_call: TRBD1; v_call: TRBV12-3/TRBV12-4; cdr3_aa: CASSGRDRDEQFF; cdr3_nt: TGTGCCAGCAGTGGAAGGGACAGAGATGAGCAGTTCTTC
clone_size: few; j_call: TRBJ2-6; cdr3_length: 16; d_call: NA; v_call: TRBV4-3; cdr3_aa: CASSQDVGSGANVLTF; cdr3_nt: TGCGCCAGCAGCCAAGATGTAGGCTCTGGGGCCAACGTCCTGACTTTC
clone_size: NA; j_call: TRBJ2-1; cdr3_length: 14; d_call: NA; v_call: TRBV20-1; cdr3_aa: CSGEPGPTYNEQFF; cdr3_nt: TGCAGTGGCGAGCCGGGACCAACCTACAATGAGCAGTTCTTC
clone_size: NA; j_call: TRBJ2-3; cdr3_length: 16; d_call: NA; v_call: TRBV12-3/TRBV12-4; cdr3_aa: CASSLALSQSTDTQYF; cdr3_nt: TGTGCCAGCAGTTTAGCGCTTAGCCAAAGCACAGATACGCAGTATTTT
clone_size: NA; j_call: TRBJ2-4; cdr3_length: 14; d_call: TRBD1; v_call: TRBV7-9; cdr3_aa: CASRAGQGPDIQYF; cdr3_nt: TGTGCCAGCAGGGCGGGACAGGGTCCCGACATTCAGTACTTC
clone_size: NA; j_call: TRBJ1-1; cdr3_length: 13; d_call: NA; v_call: TRBV25-1; cdr3_aa: CASSVPGETEAFF; cdr3_nt: TGTGCCAGCAGTGTCCCCGGGGAAACTGAAGCTTTCTTT
clone_size: NA; j_call: TRBJ1-6; cdr3_length: 14; d_call: NA; v_call: TRBV27; cdr3_aa: CASSLGGDYSPLHF; cdr3_nt: TGTGCCAGCAGTTTAGGAGGTGATTATTCACCCCTCCACTTT
clone_size: NA; j_call: TRBJ2-3; cdr3_length: 14; d_call: NA; v_call: TRBV6-4; cdr3_aa: CASKGRGEADTQYF; cdr3_nt: TGTGCCAGCAAAGGCAGGGGAGAGGCAGATACGCAGTATTTT
clone_size: NA; j_call: TRBJ2-3; cdr3_length: 17; d_call: NA; v_call: TRBV6-2/TRBV6-3; cdr3_aa: CASSYSSVQFGTDTQYF; cdr3_nt: TGTGCCAGCAGTTACTCGAGTGTGCAGTTTGGGACAGATACGCAGTATTTT
clone_size: NA; j_call: TRBJ1-1; cdr3_length: 19; d_call: NA; v_call: TRBV6-1; cdr3_aa: CASSRFLRGHTGRPTEAFF; cdr3_nt: TGTGCCAGCAGCAGATTCCTCCGGGGCCACACCGGGAGGCCGACTGAAGCTTTCTTT
clone_size: few; j_call: TRBJ1-2; cdr3_length: 15; d_call: NA; v_call: TRBV2; cdr3_aa: CASSEKDRRGHGYTF; cdr3_nt: TGTGCCAGCAGTGAAAAGGATAGGAGGGGTCATGGCTACACCTTC
clone_size: NA; j_call: TRBJ2-3; cdr3_length: 14; d_call: NA; v_call: TRBV5-1; cdr3_aa: CASSMGPFTDTQYF; cdr3_nt: TGCGCCAGCAGCATGGGACCTTTCACAGATACGCAGTATTTT
clone_size: NA; j_call: TRBJ2-1; cdr3_length: 13; d_call: NA; v_call: TRBV19; cdr3_aa: CASSSGPYREQFF; cdr3_nt: TGTGCCAGTAGTTCGGGGCCATACAGGGAGCAGTTCTTC
clone_size: NA; j_call: TRBJ2-5; cdr3_length: 15; d_call: NA; v_call: TRBV5-1; cdr3_aa: CASSAGLRGGETQYF; cdr3_nt: TGCGCCAGCAGCGCAGGACTGAGAGGAGGAGAGACCCAGTACTTC
clone_size: few; j_call: TRBJ2-1; cdr3_length: 15; d_call: TRBD2; v_call: TRBV29-1; cdr3_aa: CSVERLAGVGNEQFF; cdr3_nt: TGCAGCGTTGAGCGACTAGCGGGAGTGGGGAATGAGCAGTTCTTC
clone_size: few; j_call: TRBJ2-1; cdr3_length: 12; d_call: TRBD1; v_call: TRBV29-1; cdr3_aa: CSSDRDRGLKFF; cdr3_nt: TGCAGCTCGGACCGGGACAGGGGGCTTAAGTTCTTC
clone_size: NA; j_call: TRBJ2-1; cdr3_length: 16; d_call: TRBD1; v_call: TRBV28; cdr3_aa: CASRRKGQGFYNEQFF; cdr3_nt: TGTGCCAGCAGACGAAAGGGACAGGGGTTCTACAATGAGCAGTTCTTC
clone_size: NA; j_call: TRBJ2-3; cdr3_length: 13; d_call: TRBD2; v_call: TRBV11-1; cdr3_aa: CASSIGTTDTQYF; cdr3_nt: TGTGCCAGCAGCATCGGGACTACGGATACGCAGTATTTT
clone_size: NA; j_call: TRBJ2-7; cdr3_length: 15; d_call: NA; v_call: TRBV7-6; cdr3_aa: CASSLAGARVYEQYF; cdr3_nt: TGTGCCAGCAGCTTAGCGGGGGCTAGAGTTTACGAGCAGTACTTC
clone_size: NA; j_call: TRBJ1-5; cdr3_length: 15; d_call: TRBD1; v_call: TRBV7-2; cdr3_aa: CASSLDTGGHQPQHF; cdr3_nt: TGTGCCAGCAGCTTAGATACAGGGGGGCATCAGCCCCAGCATTTT
clone_size: NA; j_call: TRBJ1-5; cdr3_length: 15; d_call: NA; v_call: TRBV11-2; cdr3_aa: CASSLTPGEGQPQHF; cdr3_nt: TGTGCCAGCAGCTTAACTCCAGGGGAAGGTCAGCCCCAGCATTTT
clone_size: NA; j_call: TRBJ1-4; cdr3_length: 11; d_call: NA; v_call: TRBV28; cdr3_aa: CASSPGRGLFF; cdr3_nt: TGTGCCAGCAGCCCGGGGCGGGGACTGTTTTTT
clone_size: once; j_call: TRBJ2-7; cdr3_length: 14; d_call: NA; v_call: TRBV2; cdr3_aa: CASRSQASSYEQYF; cdr3_nt: TGTGCCAGCAGATCACAGGCTTCCAGCTACGAGCAGTACTTC
clone_size: NA; j_call: TRBJ2-7; cdr3_length: 13; d_call: TRBD1; v_call: TRBV28; cdr3_aa: CASSPPGQYEQYF; cdr3_nt: TGTGCCAGCAGTCCCCCGGGACAGTACGAGCAGTACTTC
clone_size: NA; j_call: TRBJ2-1; cdr3_length: 16; d_call: TRBD2; v_call: TRBV4-2; cdr3_aa: CASSHQLADSYNGQFF; cdr3_nt: TGTGCCAGCAGCCATCAACTAGCGGACTCCTACAATGGGCAGTTCTTC
clone_size: NA; j_call: TRBJ1-2; cdr3_length: 14; d_call: NA; v_call: TRBV6-4; cdr3_aa: CASSDRAGSDGYTF; cdr3_nt: TGTGCCAGCAGTGATCGAGCAGGGAGTGATGGCTACACCTTC
clone_size: NA; j_call: TRBJ2-5; cdr3_length: 15; d_call: NA; v_call: TRBV7-9; cdr3_aa: CASSQPSEEQETQYF; cdr3_nt: TGTGCCAGCAGCCAACCCTCGGAGGAACAAGAGACCCAGTACTTC
clone_size: few; j_call: TRBJ2-5; cdr3_length: 15; d_call: TRBD2; v_call: TRBV4-3; cdr3_aa: CASSQDGTNQETQYF; cdr3_nt: TGCGCCAGCAGCCAAGATGGGACTAACCAAGAGACCCAGTACTTC
clone_size: once; j_call: TRBJ1-5; cdr3_length: 15; d_call: NA; v_call: TRBV6-1; cdr3_aa: CASTAPGVSNQPQHF; cdr3_nt: TGTGCCAGCACGGCACCCGGGGTCAGCAATCAGCCCCAGCATTTT
clone_size: NA; j_call: TRBJ2-7; cdr3_length: 14; d_call: NA; v_call: TRBV27; cdr3_aa: CASSLGRLNYEQYF; cdr3_nt: TGTGCCAGCAGTTTAGGCAGACTCAACTACGAGCAGTACTTC
clone_size: NA; j_call: TRBJ2-5; cdr3_length: 13; d_call: TRBD2; v_call: TRBV7-2; cdr3_aa: CASSYGLVETQYF; cdr3_nt: TGTGCCAGCAGCTACGGACTAGTGGAGACCCAGTACTTC
clone_size: NA; j_call: TRBJ1-4; cdr3_length: 13; d_call: TRBD1; v_call: TRBV5-1; cdr3_aa: CASSHLDREKLFF; cdr3_nt: TGCGCCAGCAGCCACCTGGACAGGGAAAAACTGTTTTTT
clone_size: once; j_call: TRBJ2-1; cdr3_length: 17; d_call: TRBD2; v_call: TRBV2; cdr3_aa: CASSDGLAGVVGYEQFF; cdr3_nt: TGTGCCAGCAGTGACGGGCTAGCGGGAGTAGTTGGCTATGAGCAGTTCTTC
clone_size: NA; j_call: TRBJ2-3; cdr3_length: 15; d_call: NA; v_call: TRBV9; cdr3_aa: CASSLQWGSTDTQYF; cdr3_nt: TGTGCCAGCAGCCTACAGTGGGGTAGCACAGATACGCAGTATTTT